This T cell receptor beta chain was sequenced for a study of radiotherapy plus CTLA-4 blockade in lung cancer. Across the whole study: For approximately 19% of patients, objective responses occurred, and about 33% had disease control.

The germline gives CDR1 MDHEN, CDR2 SYDVKM. This CDR3 region has 14 residues. V gave up 6 bases and J gave up 6 bases; unmatched junction bases: 6. The repertoire was sequenced with immunoSEQ multiplex PCR; TCRdb's copy has only in-frame clones and lacks some. The repertoire holds approximately 48,000 clones, 84% seen once, with more than 4% in the top ten. The chain employs TRBV28 and TRBJ1-5, with 9 bases aligning to TRBD1. The source of this sequence is a human donor with non-small cell lung cancer whose response to radiotherapy plus ipilimumab could not be evaluated. The sample in question was peripheral blood, obtained from a patient treated with radiotherapy plus ipilimumab. The CDR3 sequence is CASSTGGTGQPQHF. The CDR3 DNA sequence: TGTGCCAGCAGCACAGGGGGCACAGGTCAGCCCCAGCATTTT. Complete variable domain (other parts from reference TRBV28 and TRBJ1-5): DVKVTQSSRYLVKRTGEKVFLECVQDMDHENMFWYRQDPGLGLRLIYFSYDVKMKEKGDIPEGYSVSREKKERFSLILESASTNQTSMYLCASSTGGTGQPQHFGDGTRLSIL.